This TCR beta chain was found in a study of shared clonotypes between healthy human individuals. Study findings and constraints: Non-shared clonotypes had lower generation probabilities than clonotypes shared by all four sorted-subset donors. How much donors shared clonotypes was expected to be affected by sequencing depth.

The table came from immunoSEQ multiplex PCR; TCRdb's copy has only in-frame clones and leaves some out. This sample has about 2.2 million clones, with 93% found just once. Between the trimmed V and J ends, which lost 4 bases and 3 bases, there was a span of 15 bases. CDR3 size: 15 residues. Germline V CDR1 and CDR2: LNHNV, YYDKDF (reference sequence). Naive CD8 cells, CD45RO-negative and positively selected for CCR7, excluded terminally differentiated effector memory CD45RA+ cells. All donors qualified as healthy HIV-negative adults and had experienced no recent acute infections or vaccinations. Turning to this clone: Its antigen remains unknown.

The sample comprised naive CD8+ T cells from PBMCs. The receptor's source is a man between 18 and 29 years old in good health. Some clones in this sample may be carry-over from other donors' samples. This chain links TRBV15 with TRBJ1-1; a possible D gene is TRBD1 (5 bases). CDR3 nucleotide sequence: TGTGCCACCAGCAATGCATGGGAGGGGCACACTGAAGCTTTCTTT. It yields the protein CATSNAWEGHTEAFF.